The 27 T cell receptor beta chains listed next were all sequenced from one sample in a study of OX40 agonist ivuxolimab in advanced cancers. Some clones are missing from TCRdb's copy, which holds only in-frame ones; the method was immunoSEQ multiplex PCR. The table has roughly 53,000 clones, roughly 84% seen once. Sample: CD4+ or CD8+ T cells sorted from blood, taken in a trial of the OX40 agonist ivuxolimab. The origin of the receptors is an adult with an advanced solid tumor such as melanoma, head and neck, liver or kidney cancer.

The chain links TRBV28 to TRBJ2-7; 7 positions match TRBD1. Per the germline V gene, CDR1 is MDHEN and CDR2 is SYDVKM. The CDR3 sequence is 12 residues long. J was trimmed by 5 bases and V by 5 bases; bases with no gene match: 3. The CDR3 loop reads CASSETGDEQYF. The CDR3 DNA follows: TGTGCCAGCAGTGAAACAGGGGACGAGCAGTACTTC.

This clone was observed a handful of times. V and J are TRBV5-1 and TRBJ2-5, with TRBD2 matching 8 bases. This CDR3 has 16 amino acids. Germline-derived CDR1 and CDR2 are SGHRS and YFSETQ. V gave up 1 base and J gave up 4 bases; unmatched junction bases: 9. This CDR3 is CASSLRRGGIRETQYF. The CDR3 DNA sequence: TGCGCCAGCAGCTTGCGACGGGGGGGCATCCGAGAGACCCAGTACTTC.

The chain employs TRBV5-1 and TRBJ1-1; possible D gene TRBD1, 5 bases. Deletions cut 7 bases from V and 1 base from J, with 14 bases between. The V gene's germline CDR1 is SGHRS and CDR2 YFSETQ. The length of the CDR3 is 14 residues. For the CDR3, the DNA is TGCGCCAGCGGTAGTGGACAACCGAACACTGAAGCTTTCTTT. Its translation: CASGSGQPNTEAFF.

The chain is built from TRBV5-4 and TRBJ2-7; 7 bases align to TRBD2. CDR1 is SGHNT and CDR2 is YYREEE in the germline V gene (reference sequence). The CDR3 runs 15 residues. V lost 4 bases to trimming and J lost 6 bases; unmatched junction nucleotides: 13. The DNA of the CDR3 is TGTGCCAGCAGCCCAAGACTAGCAGAGGGCTCCGAGCAGTACTTC. This encodes CASSPRLAEGSEQYF.

V gene TRBV14 combines with J gene TRBJ2-3; 8 bases agree with TRBD2. The CDR3 runs to 19 residues. The junction had 12 bases not matched to a gene; V was cut back by 1 base and J by 0 bases. Germline CDR1 and CDR2: SGHDN and FVKESK. Here the CDR3 DNA reads TGTGCCAGCAGCCAAGGGTCAAGCGGGGGCCTCTGGAGCACAGATACGCAGTATTTT. As protein: CASSQGSSGGLWSTDTQYF.

The V call is TRBV27, the J call TRBJ1-1; no definite D call. This CDR3 is 15 amino acids long. V lost 4 bases to trimming and J lost 3 bases, with 15 bases between them. Per the germline V gene, CDR1 is MNHEY and CDR2 is SMNVEV (reference sequence). The chain's CDR3 is CASSSPPGVYTEAFF. The DNA for the CDR3 is TGTGCCAGCAGTTCCCCCCCCGGGGTTTACACTGAAGCTTTCTTT.

The rearrangement uses TRBV7-9 and TRBJ1-5, with D unclear. CDR1 SEHNR and CDR2 FQNEAQ come from the germline V gene (reference sequence). V was shortened by 0 bases and J by 4 bases, with 7 bases between the two germline ends. This CDR3 is built from 14 residues. Here the CDR3 DNA reads TGTGCCAGCAGCTTAGCTCAGATAAATCAGCCCCAGCATTTT. Amino acid sequence: CASSLAQINQPQHF.

The chain has TRBV5-4 and TRBJ1-5; the D gene is possibly TRBD1 (5 bases). The germline V gene encodes CDR1 SGHNT and CDR2 YYREEE (reference sequence). V was trimmed by 5 bases and J by 2 bases, leaving 8 bases between them. There are 13 residues in the CDR3. The chain's CDR3 is CASSWGRNQPQHF. The CDR3 nucleotides read TGTGCCAGCAGTTGGGGACGCAATCAGCCCCAGCATTTT.

This sequence joins TRBV5-4 and TRBJ2-5; weak D call: TRBD1 (6 bases). CDR3 length equals 14 residues. Germline V lookup: CDR1 SGHNT, CDR2 YYREEE (reference sequence). Between the trimmed V and J ends, which lost 0 bases and 4 bases, there was a span of 10 bases. Here the CDR3 reads CASSLGGRPETQYF. CDR3 in DNA: TGTGCCAGCAGCTTGGGGGGGCGGCCAGAGACCCAGTACTTC.

This chain connects TRBV7-8 to TRBJ1-2, with a weak D call TRBD1 (5 bases). The ends were cut back, 5 bases at V and 2 bases at J, with 15 bases in the middle. This CDR3 is built from 15 residues. The germline V gene encodes CDR1 SGHVS and CDR2 FQNEAQ. The CDR3 sequence: CASSLKPDRNYGYTF. Written as DNA, the CDR3 is TGTGCCAGCAGCCTGAAACCCGACAGAAACTATGGCTACACCTTC.

CDR3 residues: CATINPEGNIQYF. The CDR3 DNA reads as TGTGCCACCATTAACCCGGAGGGAAACATTCAGTACTTC. This sequence joins TRBV19 and TRBJ2-4; TRBD2 is a possible D gene (6 bases). CDR1 LNHDA and CDR2 SQIVND come from the germline V gene (reference sequence). The CDR3 loop spans 13 amino acids. Trimming took off 10 bases at V and 6 bases at J, with 16 bases between the two ends.

The V and J genes are TRBV15 and TRBJ2-6; TRBD2 is a possible D gene (6 bases). The CDR3 extends over 16 amino acids. Germline CDR1 reads LNHNV; CDR2 reads YYDKDF (reference sequence). V was pared by 0 bases and J by 2 bases, with 8 bases between. CDR3 DNA: TGTGCCACCAGCAGAGATCCGGGGGCTGGGGCCAACGTCCTGACTTTC. Its protein product is CATSRDPGAGANVLTF.

This clone was recorded only once. This chain links TRBV7-2 with TRBJ1-2, with D tentatively TRBD1 (6 bases). Germline V gene sequence: CDR1 SGHTA, CDR2 FQGNSA. With 8 bases removed from V and 3 bases from J, the gap between germline ends came to 13 bases. The CDR3 is 13 residues long. The CDR3 nucleotides are TGTGCCAGCTCTCGGACAGCGGACTATGGCTACACCTTC. This gives the protein CASSRTADYGYTF.

A single count supports this clone. The chain employs TRBV19 and TRBJ1-6; 7 bases align to TRBD1. CDR1 is LNHDA and CDR2 is SQIVND in the germline V gene (reference sequence). V shed 4 bases, J shed 9 bases, and the junction held 9 bases outside the gene matches. The CDR3 runs 15 residues. CDR3 coding DNA: TGTGCCAGTAGTACCCGGGACAGATTATTTTCACCCCTCCACTTT. Its translation is CASSTRDRLFSPLHF.

The chain employs TRBV7-8 and TRBJ2-2; no clear D. In germline, CDR1 is SGHVS, CDR2 FQNEAQ. V gave up 2 bases and J gave up 1 base, with 8 bases separating them. The CDR3 is 15 residues long. The CDR3 protein is CASSLMVQNTGELFF. The CDR3 nucleotides read TGTGCCAGCAGCTTAATGGTACAGAACACCGGGGAGCTGTTTTTT.

The V and J genes are TRBV9 and TRBJ1-5; 8 bases match TRBD1. The CDR3 is made up of 14 amino acids. The J segment lost 5 bases and the V segment lost 2 bases, leaving 3 bases of the junction unmatched. Germline CDR1 SGDLS, CDR2 YYNGEE. The CDR3 DNA is TGTGCCAGCAGCGTCGGGACAGGCTATCAGCCCCAGCATTTT. Its protein is CASSVGTGYQPQHF.

In this sample, this clone turned up once. CDR3 in DNA: TGTGCCAGCAGTGAAGGTCAGTCTGGAAACACCATATATTTT. Protein: CASSEGQSGNTIYF. The chain links TRBV6-1 to TRBJ1-3, with unresolved D. The germline V gene encodes CDR1 MNHNS and CDR2 SASEGT. The CDR3 sequence is 14 residues long. V was pared by 1 base and J by 1 base, with 5 bases between.

The chain has TRBV15 and TRBJ1-2; D not resolved. This CDR3 is built from 15 residues. The germline gives CDR1 LNHNV, CDR2 YYDKDF (reference sequence). The V and J ends lost 1 base and 4 bases respectively, with 13 bases between them. The CDR3 reads CATSRGYSSSYGYTF. The DNA for the CDR3 is TGTGCCACCAGCAGAGGGTACAGCTCCAGCTATGGCTACACCTTC.

The chain has TRBV30 and TRBJ2-1; 8 nucleotides agree with TRBD2. The CDR3 is 15 amino acids. Unmatched junction bases numbered 13, after V lost 5 bases and J lost 7 bases. The germline V gene encodes CDR1 GTSNPN and CDR2 SVGIG (reference sequence). The CDR3 sequence is CAWDSGTSRGNEQFF. CDR3 coding DNA: TGTGCCTGGGACTCCGGGACTAGTCGAGGGAATGAGCAGTTCTTC.

J is TRBJ2-7 and V is TRBV28; a weak D match, TRBD1 (6 bases). The V end lost 8 bases, the J end lost 6 bases, and 23 bases lay between the germline ends. Germline V CDR1 and CDR2: MDHEN, SYDVKM. The CDR3 loop spans 15 amino acids. The CDR3 sequence is CASGTRRGSISEQYF. The CDR3 DNA reads as TGTGCCAGCGGTACCCGCAGGGGATCGATTTCCGAGCAGTACTTC.

The DNA of the CDR3 is TGTGCCAGCAGTTTGGGGGCGGGAGGTGAGCAGTTCTTC. Translation: CASSLGAGGEQFF. V gene TRBV28 combines with J gene TRBJ2-1; 8 bases map to TRBD2. With V trimmed by 3 bases and J by 9 bases, 4 bases remained unmatched. The germline gives CDR1 MDHEN, CDR2 SYDVKM. The CDR3 totals 13 residues.

The V gene is TRBV4-1, the J gene TRBJ2-7, with TRBD1 identical over 9 bases. Trimming removed 3 bases from V and 4 bases from J; junction bases left unmatched: 10. Per the germline V gene, CDR1 is MGHRA and CDR2 is YSYEKL. The CDR3 has 16 residues. The CDR3 DNA reads as TGCGCCAGCAGCCAGACCGGGACAGGGACGGGGTACGAGCAGTACTTC. This encodes CASSQTGTGTGYEQYF.

The genes are TRBV4-3 and TRBJ1-2, with 10 bases aligning to TRBD1. The junction had 5 bases not matched to a gene; V was cut back by 1 base and J by 0 bases. Germline V lookup: CDR1 LGHNA, CDR2 YSLEER. This CDR3 is built from 17 residues. The CDR3 coding sequence is TGCGCCAGCAGCCAAGTGTCGGGACAGGGGTCTAACTATGGCTACACCTTC. Encoded protein: CASSQVSGQGSNYGYTF.

As concerns this clone: Other DNA sequences in the same sample also yield this CDR3. The gene calls are TRBV30 and TRBJ2-7; 9 bases are a match to TRBD2. V gave up 0 bases and J gave up 3 bases; unmatched junction bases: 3. The CDR3 consists of 14 residues. The germline CDR1 and CDR2 sequences are GTSNPN and SVGIG (reference sequence). The CDR3: CAWSVAGGGYEQYF. Here the CDR3 DNA reads TGTGCCTGGAGTGTTGCGGGGGGGGGCTACGAGCAGTACTTC.

V usage is TRBV28 and J usage is TRBJ2-5, with D perhaps TRBD2 (5 bases). Germline V CDR1 and CDR2: MDHEN, SYDVKM. V was cut by 2 bases and J by 2 bases, with 6 bases left in between. This CDR3 spans 13 amino acids. As DNA, the CDR3 is TGTGCCAGCAGTTTAGGAGGACAAGAGACCCAGTACTTC. It yields the protein CASSLGGQETQYF.

The J gene is TRBJ2-3, the V gene TRBV28; tentative D call: TRBD2 (6 bases). The CDR3 is 17 amino acids. Trimming left V 3 bases short and J 6 bases short, with 22 bases between. CDR1 and CDR2 from the germline V gene are MDHEN and SYDVKM. DNA for the CDR3: TGTGCCAGCAGTTTGGGGATCCTCCGGGACTCCGAGGATACGCAGTATTTT. It is translated as CASSLGILRDSEDTQYF.

The chain employs TRBV5-1 and TRBJ1-3; TRBD1 aligns across 9 bases. Germline lookup yields CDR1 SGHRS and CDR2 YFSETQ. Trimming took 0 bases from V and 3 from J; bases not matched to a gene: 4. The length of the CDR3 is 16 residues. CDR3 nucleotides: TGCGCCAGCAGCTTGGAGGGGACAGGGTTTGGAAACACCATATATTTT. Amino acids: CASSLEGTGFGNTIYF.